This T cell receptor beta chain was obtained from a study of blood T cell repertoires in COVID-19. Assay: immunoSEQ multiplex PCR; the TCRdb copy retains only in-frame clones and omits some. The repertoire holds approximately 300,000 clones, with roughly 84% as singletons. The receptor comes from a man aged 50 to 59 with active or convalescent COVID-19. Sequencing input: peripheral blood.

CDR3 nucleotides: TGTGCCAGCTCTAGCGGGACCGCCGGGGAGCTGTTTTTT. This gives the protein CASSSGTAGELFF. The chain uses TRBV18 and TRBJ2-2, with TRBD2 identical over 8 bases. J gave up 6 bases and V 6 bases, and 3 bases lay outside the gene matches. This CDR3 contains 13 residues. The germline V gene encodes CDR1 KGHSH and CDR2 LQKENI.